This T cell receptor beta chain was sequenced for a study of blood T cell repertoires in COVID-19. Study details: Sites in the United States, Italy and Spain provided acute and convalescent COVID-19 samples.

Assay used: immunoSEQ multiplex PCR; TCRdb lists only in-frame clones, some missing. This sample has some 88,000 clones; 65% to 90% occur once, and the top ten carry around 4%. The ends lost 1 base at V and 1 base at J; junction bases unmatched: 18. CDR3 size: 21 residues. From germline, CDR1 is MNHEY and CDR2 SMNVEV (reference sequence). This clone was recorded once. The V and J genes are TRBV27 and TRBJ2-4; 8 bases line up with TRBD2. This clonotype originated in a man in his 60s with acute or convalescent COVID-19. Sequencing was performed on peripheral blood. The CDR3 DNA is TGTGCCAGCAGTTTATTCCGGCTAAAATGGTTGGGCGGGAGGGCCAAAAACATTCAGTACTTC. Translation gives CASSLFRLKWLGGRAKNIQYF.